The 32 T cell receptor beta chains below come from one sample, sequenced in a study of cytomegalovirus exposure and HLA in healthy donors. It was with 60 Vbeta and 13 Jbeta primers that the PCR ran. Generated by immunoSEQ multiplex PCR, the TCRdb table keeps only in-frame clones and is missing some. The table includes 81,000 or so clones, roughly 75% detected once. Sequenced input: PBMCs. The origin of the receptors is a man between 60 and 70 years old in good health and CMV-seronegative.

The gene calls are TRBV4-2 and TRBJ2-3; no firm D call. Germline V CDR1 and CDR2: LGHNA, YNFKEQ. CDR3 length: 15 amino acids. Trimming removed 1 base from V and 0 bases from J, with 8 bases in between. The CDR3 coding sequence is TGTGCCAGCAGCCAAGGGGTAGCTAGCACAGATACGCAGTATTTT. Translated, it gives CASSQGVASTDTQYF.

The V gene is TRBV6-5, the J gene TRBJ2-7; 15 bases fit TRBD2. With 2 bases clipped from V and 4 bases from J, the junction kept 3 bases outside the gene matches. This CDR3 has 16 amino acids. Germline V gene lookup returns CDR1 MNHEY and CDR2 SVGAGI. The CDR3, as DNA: TGTGCCAGCAGTTACCGGACTAGCGGGGGGGAATACGAGCAGTACTTC. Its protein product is CASSYRTSGGEYEQYF.

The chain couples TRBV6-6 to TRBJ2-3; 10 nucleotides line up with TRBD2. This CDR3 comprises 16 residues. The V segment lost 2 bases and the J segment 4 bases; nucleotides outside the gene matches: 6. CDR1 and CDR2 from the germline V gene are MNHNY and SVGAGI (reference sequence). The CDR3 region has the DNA TGTGCCAGCAGTTACGGCCTAGCGGGGGTCGCAGATACGCAGTATTTT. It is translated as CASSYGLAGVADTQYF.

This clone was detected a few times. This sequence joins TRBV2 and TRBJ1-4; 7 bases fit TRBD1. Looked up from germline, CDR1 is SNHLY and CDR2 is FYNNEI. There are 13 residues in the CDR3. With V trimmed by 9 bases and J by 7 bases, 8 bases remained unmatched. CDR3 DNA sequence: TGTGCCAGTAAGACAGGGATTCTTGAAAAACTGTTTTTT. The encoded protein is CASKTGILEKLFF.

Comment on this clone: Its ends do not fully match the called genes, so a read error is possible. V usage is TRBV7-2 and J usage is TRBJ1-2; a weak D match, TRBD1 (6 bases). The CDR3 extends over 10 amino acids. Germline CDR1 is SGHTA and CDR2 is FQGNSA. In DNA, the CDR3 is TGTGCCAGCTTGGGCTACAGGGCCCTCTTC. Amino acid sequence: CASLGYRALF.

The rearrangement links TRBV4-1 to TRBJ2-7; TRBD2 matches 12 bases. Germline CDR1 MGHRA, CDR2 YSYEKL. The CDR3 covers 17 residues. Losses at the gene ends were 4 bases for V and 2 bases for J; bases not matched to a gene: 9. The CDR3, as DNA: TGCGCCAGCAGCCGCCAGACTAGCGGGGGTACTCCCTACGAGCAGTACTTC. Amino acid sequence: CASSRQTSGGTPYEQYF.

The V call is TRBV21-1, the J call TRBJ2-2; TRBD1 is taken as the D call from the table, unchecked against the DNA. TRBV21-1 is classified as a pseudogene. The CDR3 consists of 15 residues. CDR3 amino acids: CASITGGPNTGELFF. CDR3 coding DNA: TGTGCCAGCATTACAGGGGGCCCGAACACCGGGGAGCTGTTTTTT.

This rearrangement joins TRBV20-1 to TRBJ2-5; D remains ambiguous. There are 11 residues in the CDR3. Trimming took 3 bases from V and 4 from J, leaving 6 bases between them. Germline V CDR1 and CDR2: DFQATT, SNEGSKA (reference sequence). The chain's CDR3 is CSASPRETQYF. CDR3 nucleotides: TGCAGTGCTAGCCCCCGAGAGACCCAGTACTTC.

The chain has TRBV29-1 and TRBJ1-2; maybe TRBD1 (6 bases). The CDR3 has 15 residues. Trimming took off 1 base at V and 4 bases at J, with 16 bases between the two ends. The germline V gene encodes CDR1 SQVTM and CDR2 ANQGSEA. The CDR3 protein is CSVEVWGGIGYGYTF. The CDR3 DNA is TGCAGCGTTGAAGTTTGGGGGGGCATTGGCTATGGCTACACCTTC.

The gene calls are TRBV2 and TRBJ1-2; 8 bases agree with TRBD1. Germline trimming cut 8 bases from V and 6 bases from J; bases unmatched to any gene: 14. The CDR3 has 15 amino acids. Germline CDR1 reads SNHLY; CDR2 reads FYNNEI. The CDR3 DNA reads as TGTGCCAGCTCCTTTCTCCCCCAGGGGGCACATGGCTACACCTTC. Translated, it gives CASSFLPQGAHGYTF.

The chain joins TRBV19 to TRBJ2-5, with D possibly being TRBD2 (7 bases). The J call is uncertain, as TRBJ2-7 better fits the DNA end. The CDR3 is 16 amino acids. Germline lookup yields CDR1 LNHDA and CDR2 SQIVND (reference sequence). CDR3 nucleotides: TGTGCCAGTGGATCTGGGGGGGGCCAGGGAGCCTACGAGCAGTACTTC. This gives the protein CASGSGGGQGAYEQYF.

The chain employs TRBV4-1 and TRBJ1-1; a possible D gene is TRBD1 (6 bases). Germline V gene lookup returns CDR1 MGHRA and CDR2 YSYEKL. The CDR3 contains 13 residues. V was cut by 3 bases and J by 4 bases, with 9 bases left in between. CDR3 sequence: CASSQQGSTEAFF. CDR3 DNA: TGCGCCAGCAGCCAGCAGGGGAGCACTGAAGCTTTCTTT.

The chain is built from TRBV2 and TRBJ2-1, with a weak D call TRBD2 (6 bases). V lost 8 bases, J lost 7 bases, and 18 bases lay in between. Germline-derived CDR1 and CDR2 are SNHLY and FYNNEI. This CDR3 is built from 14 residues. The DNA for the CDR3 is TGTGCCAGCGTCCGAGAGCGGGCCGGGAATGAGCAGTTCTTC. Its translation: CASVRERAGNEQFF.

The CDR3 spells CASSVGGGGQETQYF. CDR3 in DNA: TGTGCCAGCAGCGTTGGCGGGGGGGGGCAAGAGACCCAGTACTTC. The chain recombines TRBV9 with TRBJ2-5, with 9 bases identical to TRBD2. Germline assignment: CDR1 SGDLS and CDR2 YYNGEE. The length of the CDR3 is 15 residues. Unmatched junction bases numbered 4, after V lost 2 bases and J lost 2 bases.

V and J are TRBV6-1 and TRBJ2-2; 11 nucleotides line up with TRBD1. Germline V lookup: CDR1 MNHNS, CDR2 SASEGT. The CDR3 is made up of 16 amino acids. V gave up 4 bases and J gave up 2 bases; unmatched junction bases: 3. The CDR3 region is CASSGRTGGNTGELFF. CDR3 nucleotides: TGTGCCAGCAGTGGGCGGACAGGGGGCAACACCGGGGAGCTGTTTTTT.

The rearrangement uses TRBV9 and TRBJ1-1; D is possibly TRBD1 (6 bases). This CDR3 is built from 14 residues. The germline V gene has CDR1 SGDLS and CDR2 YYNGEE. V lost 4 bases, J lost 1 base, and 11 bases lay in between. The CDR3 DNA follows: TGTGCCAGCAGCCCCCGGACAGCGAACACTGAAGCTTTCTTT. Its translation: CASSPRTANTEAFF.

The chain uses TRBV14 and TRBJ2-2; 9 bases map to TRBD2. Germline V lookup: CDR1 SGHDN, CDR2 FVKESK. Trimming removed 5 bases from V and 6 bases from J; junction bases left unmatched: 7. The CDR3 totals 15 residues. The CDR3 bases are TGTGCCAGCAGCTCCCGAGCGGGGGGCCCCGGGGAGCTGTTTTTT. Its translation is CASSSRAGGPGELFF.

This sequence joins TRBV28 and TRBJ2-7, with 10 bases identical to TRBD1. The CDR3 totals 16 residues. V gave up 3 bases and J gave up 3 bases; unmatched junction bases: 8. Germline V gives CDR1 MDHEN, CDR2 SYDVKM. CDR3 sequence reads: CASSFTPGQGIYEQYF. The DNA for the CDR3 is TGTGCCAGCAGTTTTACCCCGGGACAGGGGATCTACGAGCAGTACTTC.

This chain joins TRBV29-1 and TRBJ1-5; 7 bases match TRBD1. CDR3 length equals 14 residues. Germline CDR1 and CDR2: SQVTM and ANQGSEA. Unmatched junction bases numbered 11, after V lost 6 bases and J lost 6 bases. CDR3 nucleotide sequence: TGCAGCGTGCTCAACAGGGGCCGGAGTCAGCCCCAGCATTTT. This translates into CSVLNRGRSQPQHF.

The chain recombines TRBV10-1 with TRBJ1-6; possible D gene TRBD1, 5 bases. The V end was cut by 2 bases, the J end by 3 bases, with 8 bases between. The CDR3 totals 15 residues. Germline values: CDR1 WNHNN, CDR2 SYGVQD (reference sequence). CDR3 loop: CASSEAGFYNSPLHF. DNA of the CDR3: TGCGCCAGCAGTGAGGCAGGGTTCTATAATTCACCCCTCCACTTT.

The CDR3 loop is CASSSGVGSPLHF. CDR3 sequence (DNA): TGTGCCAGCAGTTCAGGGGTGGGCTCACCCCTCCACTTT. J is TRBJ1-6 and V is TRBV14; D may be TRBD1 (6 bases). V gave up 6 bases and J gave up 10 bases, with 13 bases separating them. Germline V gives CDR1 SGHDN, CDR2 FVKESK. The CDR3 is 13 amino acids.

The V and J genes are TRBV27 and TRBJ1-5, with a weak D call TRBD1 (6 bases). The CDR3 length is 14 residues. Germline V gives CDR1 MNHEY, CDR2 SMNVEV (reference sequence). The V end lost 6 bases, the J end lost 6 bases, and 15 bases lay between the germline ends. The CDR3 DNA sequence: TGTGCCAGCAGCCTCACAGGGCCGTTTCAGCCCCAGCATTTT. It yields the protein CASSLTGPFQPQHF.

The CDR3 protein is CASSFLQAPQETQYF. The CDR3 DNA sequence: TGTGCCAGCAGCTTTCTGCAGGCCCCCCAAGAGACCCAGTACTTC. The J gene is TRBJ2-5, the V gene TRBV7-6, with D hard to call. CDR1 SGHVS and CDR2 FNYEAQ come from the germline V gene. Trimming removed 3 bases at V and 1 base at J, with 12 bases between. This CDR3 region has 15 residues.

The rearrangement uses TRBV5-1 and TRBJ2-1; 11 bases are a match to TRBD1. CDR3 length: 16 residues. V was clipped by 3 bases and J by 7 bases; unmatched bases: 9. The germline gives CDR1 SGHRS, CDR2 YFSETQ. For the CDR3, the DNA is TGCGCCAGCAGCTCCTACTGGGACAGGGGGGAAAATGAGCAGTTCTTC. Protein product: CASSSYWDRGENEQFF.

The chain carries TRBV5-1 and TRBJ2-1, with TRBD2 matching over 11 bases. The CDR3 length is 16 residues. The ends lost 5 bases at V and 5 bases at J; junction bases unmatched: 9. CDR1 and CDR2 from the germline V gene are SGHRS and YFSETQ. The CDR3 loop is CASRFNSGGADNEQFF. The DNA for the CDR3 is TGCGCCAGCAGATTTAATAGCGGGGGGGCCGACAATGAGCAGTTCTTC.

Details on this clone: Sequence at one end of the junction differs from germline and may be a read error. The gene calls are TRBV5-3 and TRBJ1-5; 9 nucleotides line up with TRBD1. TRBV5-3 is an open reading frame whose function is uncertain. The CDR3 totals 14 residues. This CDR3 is CASSLGQGGQPQHF. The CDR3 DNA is TGTGCCAGCAGCTTGGGACAGGGAGGACAGCCCCAGCATTTT.

CDR3 loop: CASSLAGATEAFF. The CDR3 DNA follows: TGTGCCAGCAGCTTAGCAGGGGCCACTGAAGCTTTCTTT. The gene calls are TRBV7-2 and TRBJ1-1, with a tentative D call TRBD1 (5 bases). The CDR3 is 13 amino acids. V was shortened by 0 bases and J by 4 bases, with 6 bases between the two germline ends. Per germline, CDR1 SGHTA and CDR2 FQGNSA.

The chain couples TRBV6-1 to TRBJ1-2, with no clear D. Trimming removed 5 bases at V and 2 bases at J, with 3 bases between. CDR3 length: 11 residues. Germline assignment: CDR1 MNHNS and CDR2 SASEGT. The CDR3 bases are TGTGCCAGCAGTCTCAACTATGGCTACACCTTC. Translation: CASSLNYGYTF.

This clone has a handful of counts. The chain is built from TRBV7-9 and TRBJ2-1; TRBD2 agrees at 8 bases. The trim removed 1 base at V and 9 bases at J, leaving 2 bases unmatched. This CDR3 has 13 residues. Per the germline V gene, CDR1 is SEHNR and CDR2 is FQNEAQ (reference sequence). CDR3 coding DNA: TGTGCCAGCAGCTTAGGGGCGGGGGGTGAGCAGTTCTTC. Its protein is CASSLGAGGEQFF.

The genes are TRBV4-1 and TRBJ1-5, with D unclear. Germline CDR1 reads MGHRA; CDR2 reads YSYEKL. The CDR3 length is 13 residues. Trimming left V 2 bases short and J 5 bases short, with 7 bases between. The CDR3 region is CASSQLEHQPQHF. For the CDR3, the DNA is TGCGCCAGCAGCCAACTCGAGCATCAGCCCCAGCATTTT.

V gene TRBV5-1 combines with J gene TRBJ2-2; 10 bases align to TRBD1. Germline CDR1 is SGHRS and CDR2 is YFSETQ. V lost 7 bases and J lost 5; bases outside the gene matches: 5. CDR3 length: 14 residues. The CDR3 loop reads CASHPGQGTGELFF. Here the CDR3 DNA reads TGCGCCAGCCATCCGGGACAGGGGACCGGGGAGCTGTTTTTT.

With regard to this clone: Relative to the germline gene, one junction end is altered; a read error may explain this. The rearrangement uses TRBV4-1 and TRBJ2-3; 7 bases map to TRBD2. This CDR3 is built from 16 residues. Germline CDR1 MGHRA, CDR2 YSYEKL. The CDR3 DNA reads TGCGCCCGCAGCTTAGGTGGGGGGGTGACCACAGATACGCAGTATTTT. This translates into CARSLGGGVTTDTQYF.